The clone carrying this T cell receptor beta chain was counted a single time. Described time point: pre-treatment baseline. One draw preceded checkpoint blockade; another followed its first cycle at week 3. Response was assessed by RECIST 1.1 at 12 weeks, except a couple of rapid progressors. Patients had no prior systemic cancer treatment, immunosuppressants or other active cancers. The sample comes from a study of blood T cell dynamics during melanoma immunotherapy. This CDR3 region has 17 residues. Germline CDR1 SGHTA, CDR2 FQGTGA. V was clipped by 5 bases and J by 0 bases, with 17 bases between them. A fixed DNA input of about 350 ng was used per bulk PBMC sample. Libraries were prepared by immunoSEQ multiplex PCR; TCRdb keeps only in-frame clonotypes and omits some of them. The data hold 8,500 to 10,000 clones, with 65% to 90% observed a single time.

The sequenced sample was blood, obtained from a patient treated with checkpoint blockade. The sequence derives from a human donor with melanoma. The genes are TRBV7-3 and TRBJ1-5, with D unresolved. CDR3 sequence: CASSTTHSGYSNQPQHF. Here the CDR3 DNA reads TGTGCCAGCAGCACCACCCACTCAGGTTATAGCAATCAGCCCCAGCATTTT. Variable domain in full (rest from reference TRBV7-3 and TRBJ1-5): GAGVSQTPSNKVTEKGKYVELRCDPISGHTALYWYRQSLGQGPEFLIYFQGTGAADDSGLPNDRFFAVRPEGSVSTLKIQRTERGDSAVYLCASSTTHSGYSNQPQHFGDGTRLSIL.